A single sample gave rise to the 28 T cell receptor beta chains below, sequenced in a study of identical twins. TCRdb reanalysed the 5' RACE reads using MiXCR and keeps one entry per CDR3 protein. The table records under 300,000 distinct CDR3 sequences, more than 13% of them present only once. Sequencing used memory (CD45RO+) T cells sorted from blood. All receptors derive from a woman aged 18 to 35 in good health.

The gene calls are TRBV15 and TRBJ2-7, with 11 bases aligning to TRBD2. Germline values: CDR1 LNHNV, CDR2 YYDKDF (reference sequence). With V trimmed by 1 base and J by 3 bases, 11 bases remained unmatched. The CDR3 consists of 18 residues. The CDR3 sequence: CATSRAGGTGTSGYEQYF. DNA for the CDR3: TGTGCCACCAGCAGAGCTGGGGGAACCGGGACTAGCGGCTACGAGCAGTACTTC.

The chain joins TRBV7-2 to TRBJ2-1; D uncertain. The germline CDR1 and CDR2 sequences are SGHTA and FQGNSA. V lost 5 bases and J lost 10, with 15 bases in between. CDR3 size: 13 residues. The CDR3 protein is CASSPSFGREQFF. The CDR3, as DNA: TGTGCCAGCAGCCCCAGTTTCGGAAGGGAGCAGTTCTTC.

The genes are TRBV6-2 or TRBV6-3 and TRBJ2-1, with D tentatively TRBD2 (6 bases). The V gene lost 3 bases and the J gene lost 4 bases, with 16 bases spanning the gap. Germline V lookup: CDR1 MNHEY, CDR2 SVGEGT. This CDR3 region has 16 residues. CDR3 in DNA: TGTGCCAGCAGTTATTTTGCGGGGCCTATATACAATGAGCAGTTCTTC. Encoded protein: CASSYFAGPIYNEQFF.

The count of this clonotype is one. The chain uses TRBV23-1 and TRBJ2-7, with a tentative D call TRBD2 (6 bases). TRBV23-1 carries the ORF label, with uncertain function. V was pared by 0 bases and J by 3 bases, with 18 bases between. This CDR3 region has 17 residues. CDR3 amino acids: CASSQSLPGRGNYEQYF. In nucleotides, the CDR3 is TGCGCCAGCAGTCAATCATTGCCGGGACGGGGGAACTACGAGCAGTACTTC.

This clonotype was detected many times. The chain combines TRBV5-1 with TRBJ2-3, with D uncertain. The CDR3 has 14 residues. V shed 2 bases and J shed 6 bases, with 13 bases lying between them. CDR1 is SGHRS and CDR2 is YFSETQ in the germline V gene. CDR3: CASSFTRPGDTQYF. CDR3 DNA: TGCGCCAGCAGCTTCACAAGGCCTGGGGATACGCAGTATTTT.

This clonotype was found many times. This chain connects TRBV6-1 to TRBJ1-5; 9 bases align to TRBD1. In germline, CDR1 is MNHNS, CDR2 SASEGT. This CDR3 has 14 residues. J gave up 2 bases and V 10 bases, and 6 bases lay outside the gene matches. CDR3 nucleotide sequence: TGTGCCATCTCGGGACAGGGCGGCAATCAGCCCCAGCATTTT. Translated, it gives CAISGQGGNQPQHF.

This clonotype was recorded many times. The gene calls are TRBV20-1 and TRBJ2-5; the D call may be TRBD1 or TRBD2 (7 bases each). V shed 0 bases and J shed 5 bases, with 16 bases lying between them. This CDR3 contains 15 residues. Per the germline V gene, CDR1 is DFQATT and CDR2 is SNEGSKA (reference sequence). CDR3 DNA: TGCAGTGCTAGAGATGGGGAGGGGGCGCTGGAGACCCAGTACTTC. This translates into CSARDGEGALETQYF.

This clonotype was seen at least ten times. The chain couples TRBV24-1 to TRBJ1-1; D is possibly TRBD1 (5 bases). The V gene's germline CDR1 is KGHDR and CDR2 SFDVKD. The CDR3 totals 14 residues. V dropped 2 bases and J dropped 7 bases, with 13 bases sitting between them. CDR3 nucleotides: TGTGCCACCAGTGATTCTAGGCAGGGTGGTGAAGCTTTCTTT. Encoded protein: CATSDSRQGGEAFF.

This clonotype was counted between two and nine times. The chain joins TRBV20-1 to TRBJ1-5; no definite D call. The V and J ends lost 3 bases and 3 bases respectively, with 12 bases between them. The CDR3 sequence is 14 residues long. Germline V gene lookup returns CDR1 DFQATT and CDR2 SNEGSKA (reference sequence). The CDR3 protein is CSASGTSFNQPQHF. The CDR3 nucleotides are TGCAGTGCTAGCGGCACTTCCTTCAATCAGCCCCAGCATTTT.

Only a few counts were recorded for this clonotype. The chain carries TRBV3-1 and TRBJ2-3, with 7 nucleotides matching TRBD2. The junction had 9 bases not matched to a gene; V was cut back by 1 base and J by 2 bases. Germline V lookup: CDR1 LGHDT, CDR2 YNNKEL (reference sequence). The CDR3 is 17 amino acids. The CDR3 DNA is TGTGCCAGCAGCCAAGCTCGTCTGCGGGGGAACACAGATACGCAGTATTTT. It yields the protein CASSQARLRGNTDTQYF.

This clonotype was counted between two and nine times. The chain combines TRBV6-1 with TRBJ2-1; 10 bases are a match to TRBD1. The J segment lost 7 bases and the V segment lost 8 bases, leaving 11 bases of the junction unmatched. The CDR3 runs 15 residues. CDR1 is MNHNS, CDR2 SASEGT, per germline. The CDR3: CASLRQGAIVNEQFF. CDR3 DNA: TGTGCCAGCCTTAGACAGGGGGCTATTGTTAATGAGCAGTTCTTC.

Only a few counts were recorded for this clonotype. The chain recombines TRBV10-3 with TRBJ2-1; 7 bases fit TRBD1. Germline V lookup: CDR1 ENHRY, CDR2 SYGVKD. The ends lost 4 bases at V and 6 bases at J; junction bases unmatched: 9. CDR3 length equals 15 residues. CDR3 DNA: TGTGCCATCAGTGCAGTGGGACAGTCGGCCAATGAGCAGTTCTTC. Protein: CAISAVGQSANEQFF.

This clonotype has just a few counts. V is TRBV6-1 and J is TRBJ2-1, with D possibly being TRBD2 (5 bases). Trimming took 6 bases from V and 6 from J, leaving 18 bases between them. In germline, CDR1 is MNHNS, CDR2 SASEGT. This CDR3 spans 15 amino acids. The CDR3 spells CASRTGRLTTNEQFF. In DNA, the CDR3 is TGTGCCAGCAGAACTGGTCGACTAACGACCAATGAGCAGTTCTTC.

The gene calls are TRBV19 and TRBJ2-2, with D tentatively TRBD2 (5 bases). The CDR3 spans 16 residues. CDR1 is LNHDA, CDR2 SQIVND, per germline (reference sequence). V was pared by 2 bases and J by 4 bases, with 14 bases between. CDR3 in amino acids: CASSILEGVATGELFF. As DNA, the CDR3 is TGTGCCAGTAGTATATTAGAGGGAGTGGCCACCGGGGAGCTGTTTTTT.

This clonotype was observed a few times. The genes are TRBV24-1 and TRBJ2-2, with D possibly matching TRBD2 (6 bases). Between the trimmed V and J ends, which lost 7 bases and 6 bases, there was a span of 17 bases. The CDR3 is made up of 15 amino acids. Per the germline V gene, CDR1 is KGHDR and CDR2 is SFDVKD. The CDR3 spells CATSLGGTLAGELFF. CDR3 nucleotide sequence: TGTGCCACCAGCCTCGGGGGAACCTTAGCCGGGGAGCTGTTTTTT.

This clonotype was picked up many times. V is TRBV5-1 and J is TRBJ1-5; tentatively, D is TRBD1 (5 bases). V dropped 0 bases and J dropped 2 bases, with 9 bases sitting between them. Looked up from germline, CDR1 is SGHRS and CDR2 is YFSETQ. The CDR3 spans 15 residues. CDR3 amino acids: CASSLDSGGNQPQHF. The CDR3 nucleotides read TGCGCCAGCAGCTTGGATTCGGGGGGCAATCAGCCCCAGCATTTT.

This clonotype was seen only once. The chain is built from TRBV10-3 and TRBJ1-2; no definite D call. CDR1 is ENHRY and CDR2 is SYGVKD in the germline V gene. The V end was cut by 0 bases, the J end by 1 base, with 6 bases between. This CDR3 region has 14 residues. The CDR3 coding sequence is TGTGCCATCAGTGAGTCGACACTTAACTATGGCTACACCTTC. It yields the protein CAISESTLNYGYTF.

This clonotype has at least ten counts. The rearrangement uses TRBV4-2 and TRBJ2-3; 11 positions match TRBD2. CDR1 and CDR2 (germline): LGHNA, YNFKEQ. This CDR3 is 16 amino acids long. Germline trimming cut 4 bases from V and 4 bases from J; bases unmatched to any gene: 7. Written as DNA, the CDR3 is TGTGCCAGCAGCCCCTTAGCGGGGGGGCATGCAGATACGCAGTATTTT. Protein: CASSPLAGGHADTQYF.

This clonotype was recorded a few times. The chain employs TRBV29-1 and TRBJ2-3; D call uncertain. Trimming shortened V by 0 bases and J by 4 bases, and 11 bases separated the two germline ends. The CDR3 runs to 14 residues. CDR1 SQVTM and CDR2 ANQGSEA come from the germline V gene. Here the CDR3 reads CSVEDQGKSDTQYF. CDR3 bases: TGCAGCGTTGAAGACCAAGGGAAATCAGATACGCAGTATTTT.

There are a few counts of this clonotype. V is TRBV7-8 and J is TRBJ2-5; 8 bases are a match to TRBD1. Losses at the gene ends were 5 bases for V and 2 bases for J; bases not matched to a gene: 10. Germline-derived CDR1 and CDR2 are SGHVS and FQNEAQ. The CDR3 is 16 amino acids. In nucleotides, the CDR3 is TGTGCCAGCAGCCCCCGGCAGGGGGCCTTTCAAGAGACCCAGTACTTC. Translated, it gives CASSPRQGAFQETQYF. The whole variable domain, filled in from reference TRBV7-8 and TRBJ2-5, reads GAGVSQSPRYKVAKRGQDVALRCDPISGHVSLFWYQQALGQGPEFLTYFQNEAQLDKSGLPSDRFFAERPEGSVSTLKIQRTQQEDSAVYLCASSPRQGAFQETQYFGPGTRLLVL.

This clonotype was seen repeatedly, ten times or more. The chain employs TRBV5-5 and TRBJ2-5; TRBD1 matches 7 bases. The junction had 2 bases not matched to a gene; V was cut back by 4 bases and J by 5 bases. CDR3 size: 12 residues. Germline loops: CDR1 SGHKS, CDR2 YYEKEE (reference sequence). The CDR3 loop is CASSRQGETQYF. CDR3 DNA: TGTGCCAGCAGCCGACAGGGCGAGACCCAGTACTTC.

The table lists this clonotype with a few counts. V and J are TRBV30 and TRBJ2-1, with D uncertain. This CDR3 has 13 amino acids. V was shortened by 3 bases and J by 1 base, with 7 bases between the two germline ends. Germline V gene lookup returns CDR1 GTSNPN and CDR2 SVGIG (reference sequence). In DNA, the CDR3 is TGTGCCTGGAGCGAGTTATCCTACAATGAGCAGTTCTTC. This translates into CAWSELSYNEQFF.

This clonotype was detected many times. In DNA form, the CDR3 reads TGTGCCAGCAGTTTTGACAAAATAGGGATTTCACCCCTCCACTTT. Translated, it gives CASSFDKIGISPLHF. The V call is TRBV27, the J call TRBJ1-6; D is unclear. CDR3 length: 15 amino acids. CDR1 MNHEY and CDR2 SMNVEV come from the germline V gene (reference sequence). Trimming pared 3 bases from V and 9 bases from J, leaving 15 bases between.

This clonotype was seen at least ten times. V usage is TRBV15 and J usage is TRBJ2-3, with no clear D. This CDR3 has 12 residues. Trimming cost V 4 bases and J 5 bases, with 7 bases left between them. The germline V gene encodes CDR1 LNHNV and CDR2 YYDKDF (reference sequence). The CDR3 sequence is CATSTWGDTQYF. Written as DNA, the CDR3 is TGTGCCACCAGCACTTGGGGAGATACGCAGTATTTT. Together with reference TRBV15 and TRBJ2-3, the CDR3 gives the full variable domain: DAMVIQNPRYQVTQFGKPVTLSCSQTLNHNVMYWYQQKSSQAPKLLFHYYDKDFNNEADTPDNFQSRRPNTSFCFLDIRSPGLGDTAMYLCATSTWGDTQYFGPGTRLTVL.

V and J are TRBV5-1 and TRBJ2-5, with 8 bases identical to TRBD2. CDR3 size: 15 residues. CDR1 and CDR2 from the germline V gene are SGHRS and YFSETQ. Trimming removed 3 bases from V and 2 bases from J; junction bases left unmatched: 6. The CDR3 DNA reads TGCGCCAGCAGCTCGAAACAGCGGGAGCAAGAGACCCAGTACTTC. Amino acid sequence: CASSSKQREQETQYF.

This clonotype was seen more than once but under ten times. The gene calls are TRBV5-6 and TRBJ2-7; D is undetermined. The V and J ends lost 7 bases and 0 bases respectively, with 11 bases between them. CDR1 and CDR2 (germline): SGHDT, YYEEEE. The CDR3 spans 13 residues. DNA of the CDR3: TGTGCCAGCCACAGACAAAACTCCTACGAGCAGTACTTC. Translating it yields CASHRQNSYEQYF.

This clonotype has just a few counts. The genes are TRBV6-2 or TRBV6-3 and TRBJ2-2, with D unresolved. The CDR3 runs to 13 residues. V was cut by 5 bases and J by 6 bases, with 10 bases left in between. CDR1 MNHEY and CDR2 SVGEGT come from the germline V gene. CDR3 sequence: CASSLSEAGELFF. As DNA, the CDR3 is TGTGCCAGCAGTCTCTCCGAGGCCGGGGAGCTGTTTTTT.

This clonotype was recorded at least ten times. This chain uses TRBV5-1 with TRBJ2-5; D remains unclear. The CDR3 length is 15 residues. Per the germline V gene, CDR1 is SGHRS and CDR2 is YFSETQ. The germline V and J ends were trimmed by 5 bases and 2 bases, with 16 bases remaining between them. CDR3 bases: TGCGCCAGCAGACTTGTGGCCGGCCCTCAAGAGACCCAGTACTTC. Amino acids: CASRLVAGPQETQYF.